What follows are 5 T cell receptor beta chains derived from one specimen sequenced in a study of CD8+CD57+ T cells in acquired aplastic anemia. Genomic DNA acted as the template from which TCR beta VDJ combination and CDR3 sequence profiling were carried out. MiXCR, run by TCRdb on the reads, gives a single entry per CDR3 protein. The sample contains about 190,000 distinct CDR3 sequences, around 50% of which appear only once. Sequencing input: sorted CD4+, CD8+, or CD8+CD57+ T cells (not recorded which) from PBMCs. These TCRs come from a human donor in good health, serving as a control.

The rearrangement links TRBV24-1 to TRBJ1-2; the match to TRBD1 covers 8 bases. CDR3 size: 16 residues. The germline V gene encodes CDR1 KGHDR and CDR2 SFDVKD. The junction had 9 bases not matched to a gene; V was cut back by 3 bases and J by 4 bases. CDR3 bases: TGTGCCACCAGTGATCCCGGACAGGGCTTAAGCTATGGCTACACCTTC. Translating gives CATSDPGQGLSYGYTF.

This clonotype was counted ten times or more. The rearrangement links TRBV11-2 to TRBJ2-5; D is perhaps TRBD1 (6 bases). The CDR3 is 16 residues long. The germline V and J ends were trimmed by 3 bases and 6 bases, with 20 bases remaining between them. Germline assignment: CDR1 SGHAT and CDR2 FQNNGV. The DNA for the CDR3 is TGTGCCAGCAGCTTTGCCCCCCTCGGACAGTTCCAGACCCAGTACTTC. This encodes CASSFAPLGQFQTQYF.

In its sample, this clonotype was seen many times. The CDR3: CASSEGAGNTIYF. CDR3 nucleotide sequence: TGTGCCAGCAGTGAAGGGGCTGGAAACACCATATATTTT. The chain couples TRBV2 to TRBJ1-3; D not certain. The CDR3 length is 13 residues. Trimming removed 1 base at V and 2 bases at J, with 3 bases between. CDR1 and CDR2 from the germline V gene are SNHLY and FYNNEI.

This chain joins TRBV24-1 and TRBJ1-2, with 7 positions matching TRBD1. The CDR3 runs 16 residues. Unmatched junction bases numbered 11, after V lost 4 bases and J lost 4 bases. CDR1 and CDR2 from the germline V gene are KGHDR and SFDVKD. The CDR3 spells CATSESDREVSYGYTF. The CDR3 DNA sequence: TGTGCCACCAGTGAGTCCGACAGGGAGGTATCCTATGGCTACACCTTC.

The chain joins TRBV13 to TRBJ2-7; TRBD1 aligns across 8 bases. The V gene end was trimmed by 2 bases and the J gene end by 4 bases; junction bases not matched to a gene: 4. The CDR3 consists of 14 residues. Germline CDR1 and CDR2: PRHDT and FYEKMQ (reference sequence). As DNA, the CDR3 is TGTGCCAGCAGCTTAAAGGGACAGGCGTACGAGCAGTACTTC. This sequence encodes CASSLKGQAYEQYF.